This TCR beta chain was captured in a study of neurological immune-mediated disorders. This clonotype was found a few times. V lost 2 bases and J lost 1, with 3 bases in between. The CDR3 covers 14 residues. Germline V lookup: CDR1 MNHEY, CDR2 SVGAGI. TCRdb ran MiXCR on the 5' RACE reads and lists one entry per CDR3 protein. The table shows tens of thousands of distinct CDR3 sequences, with approximately 14% occurring only once. The rearrangement joins TRBV6-5 to TRBJ2-6; D ambiguous. The sequencing sample was made of PBMCs. The receptor's source is a woman aged 45-65 years with HTLV-1-associated myelopathy (HAM/TSP). This CDR3 is CASSYRSGANVLTF. The CDR3 nucleotides read TGTGCCAGCAGTTACAGGTCTGGGGCCAACGTCCTGACTTTC.